The 8 T cell receptor beta chains given below trace back to one sample, sequenced in a study of shared clonotypes between healthy human individuals. The assay was immunoSEQ multiplex PCR, and TCRdb's table has in-frame clones only and misses some. The sample lists around 1.9 million clones, under 95% occurring once. CD45RO-negative, CCR7-selected cells formed the naive CD8 fraction, which excluded terminally differentiated effector memory CD45RA+ cells. The sample taken for sequencing was naive CD8+ T cells from PBMCs. These receptor sequences come from a man between 18 and 35 years old in good health. Some clones in this sample may be carry-over from other donors' samples.

The gene calls are TRBV27 and TRBJ1-1, with a tentative D call TRBD1 (5 bases). There are 15 residues in the CDR3. Germline-derived CDR1 and CDR2 are MNHEY and SMNVEV (reference sequence). Trimming shortened V by 5 bases and J by 1 base, and 14 bases separated the two germline ends. The CDR3 sequence is CASSQGSSGNTEAFF. CDR3 DNA sequence: TGTGCCAGCAGTCAGGGCAGCAGTGGGAACACTGAAGCTTTCTTT.

The chain links TRBV9 to TRBJ2-1, with 9 bases lining up with TRBD2. Germline V gene lookup returns CDR1 SGDLS and CDR2 YYNGEE. V lost 0 bases to trimming and J lost 9 bases; unmatched junction nucleotides: 7. CDR3 length: 15 residues. The CDR3 sequence: CASSVEPSGIGEQFF. CDR3 nucleotide sequence: TGTGCCAGCAGCGTAGAGCCTAGCGGGATTGGTGAGCAGTTCTTC.

The chain links TRBV2 to TRBJ2-1; possibly TRBD2 for D (5 bases). Germline lookup yields CDR1 SNHLY and CDR2 FYNNEI. The CDR3 runs to 15 residues. V was cut by 0 bases and J by 5 bases, with 11 bases left in between. The CDR3 nucleotides read TGTGCCAGCAGTGAAGCGGGAGCCAAGAACAATGAGCAGTTCTTC. Amino acid sequence: CASSEAGAKNNEQFF.

The rearrangement joins TRBV5-1 to TRBJ2-7; 8 bases align to TRBD1. Trimming cost V 6 bases and J 4 bases; bases outside gene matches: 12. The CDR3 loop spans 15 amino acids. Germline values: CDR1 SGHRS, CDR2 YFSETQ. The CDR3 here is CASTAIQGGTYEQYF. The CDR3 DNA sequence: TGCGCCAGCACCGCGATACAGGGGGGAACGTACGAGCAGTACTTC.

In the case of this clone: Distinct nucleotide sequences in the sample also encode this CDR3. The chain has TRBV10-2 and TRBJ2-7; no clear D. CDR3 size: 11 residues. V lost 0 bases, J lost 3 bases, and 0 bases lay in between. The V gene's germline CDR1 is WSHSY and CDR2 SAAADI. CDR3 loop: CASSESYEQYF. The CDR3 DNA reads as TGCGCCAGCAGTGAGTCCTACGAGCAGTACTTC.

The chain recombines TRBV28 with TRBJ2-7; tentatively, D is TRBD1 (7 bases). CDR1 is MDHEN and CDR2 is SYDVKM in the germline V gene. Trimming removed 3 bases at V and 0 bases at J, with 15 bases between. The CDR3 contains 16 residues. CDR3 coding DNA: TGTGCCAGCAGTTTCGGCGGGACAGAGATCTCCTACGAGCAGTACTTC. The encoded protein is CASSFGGTEISYEQYF.

This clone has more than one count but fewer than ten. The chain couples TRBV6-1 to TRBJ1-5, with 8 bases fitting TRBD1. The CDR3 loop spans 11 amino acids. J gave up 15 bases and V 1 base, and 2 bases lay outside the gene matches. Germline values: CDR1 MNHNS, CDR2 SASEGT. The CDR3 DNA reads TGTGCCAGCAGTGAAGTTGGGACAGGGCATTTT. The encoded protein is CASSEVGTGHF.

The chain links TRBV18 to TRBJ2-1; 9 bases match TRBD2. The CDR3 sequence is 16 residues long. With 2 bases clipped from V and 7 bases from J, the junction kept 9 bases outside the gene matches. Germline values: CDR1 KGHSH, CDR2 LQKENI. CDR3 sequence (DNA): TGTGCCAGCTCACCAGGGTTGCTAGCGGGGACAAATGAGCAGTTCTTC. Residues: CASSPGLLAGTNEQFF.